One and the same sample provided the 15 T cell receptor beta chains below, sequenced in a study of technical replicates of blood from a few donors. Assay used: immunoSEQ multiplex PCR; TCRdb lists only in-frame clones, some missing. The table records fewer than 100,000 clones, about 97% of them present only once. Sequencing input: T cells isolated from PBMCs. All receptors derive from a human donor in good health.

This chain joins TRBV5-1 and TRBJ2-1, with 10 bases fitting TRBD2. CDR3 size: 13 residues. Germline V gene lookup returns CDR1 SGHRS and CDR2 YFSETQ. The trim removed 7 bases at V and 7 bases at J, leaving 5 bases unmatched. This chain's CDR3 is CASCGLADNEQFF. CDR3 coding DNA: TGCGCCAGCTGCGGACTAGCGGATAATGAGCAGTTCTTC. The full variable domain, its missing parts supplied by reference TRBV5-1 and TRBJ2-1, is KAGVTQTPRYLIKTRGQQVTLSCSPISGHRSVSWYQQTPGQGLQFLFEYFSETQRNKGNFPGRFSGRQFSNSRSEMNVSTLELGDSALYLCASCGLADNEQFFGPGTRLTVL.

The rearrangement uses TRBV20-1 and TRBJ2-3; weak D call: TRBD1 (6 bases). Germline CDR1 reads DFQATT; CDR2 reads SNEGSKA (reference sequence). Trimming took off 5 bases at V and 6 bases at J, with 9 bases between the two ends. The CDR3 extends over 11 amino acids. The chain's CDR3 is CSAPDRDTQYF. The CDR3 DNA reads TGCAGTGCTCCAGACAGGGATACGCAGTATTTT.

The chain is built from TRBV9 and TRBJ2-7, with 13 bases lining up with TRBD2. The CDR3 runs to 17 residues. Germline V lookup: CDR1 SGDLS, CDR2 YYNGEE. Germline trimming cut 3 bases from V and 2 bases from J; bases unmatched to any gene: 8. For the CDR3, the DNA is TGTGCCAGCAGCGCGGGACTAGCGGGAAAGAATCCCTACGAGCAGTACTTC. Protein: CASSAGLAGKNPYEQYF.

V is TRBV15 and J is TRBJ2-7; TRBD1 aligns across 9 bases. The CDR3 spans 17 residues. The V and J ends lost 0 bases and 4 bases, in that order; junction bases with no gene match: 10. The germline V gene encodes CDR1 LNHNV and CDR2 YYDKDF (reference sequence). CDR3 residues: CATSRDIYRDREYEQYF. DNA for the CDR3: TGTGCCACCAGCAGAGACATATACCGGGACAGGGAGTACGAGCAGTACTTC.

The chain carries TRBV10-1 and TRBJ2-5; a possible D gene is TRBD2 (6 bases). The CDR3 has 14 residues. Looked up from germline, CDR1 is WNHNN and CDR2 is SYGVQD (reference sequence). The germline V and J ends were trimmed by 2 bases and 5 bases, with 12 bases remaining between them. Here the CDR3 DNA reads TGCGCCAGCAGTGAGATCGGGGGTCCTGAGACCCAGTACTTC. Translation: CASSEIGGPETQYF.

The rearrangement links TRBV11-3 to TRBJ1-4; D uncertain. The germline V gene has CDR1 SGHNT and CDR2 YENEEA. The V end lost 5 bases, the J end lost 7 bases, and 11 bases lay between the germline ends. The CDR3 sequence is 13 residues long. DNA of the CDR3: TGTGCCAGCAGCGCCCCCGGGATTGAAAAACTGTTTTTT. Its translation: CASSAPGIEKLFF.

The chain employs TRBV9 and TRBJ2-1; TRBD2 aligns across 8 bases. Germline V gives CDR1 SGDLS, CDR2 YYNGEE. The V segment lost 6 bases and the J segment 4 bases; nucleotides outside the gene matches: 15. The CDR3 length is 17 residues. The CDR3 DNA reads as TGTGCCAGCACCCAGAATCCGGGACTAGGGGGATACAATGAGCAGTTCTTC. This codes for CASTQNPGLGGYNEQFF.

The chain joins TRBV28 to TRBJ1-2, with TRBD1 as a possible D gene (5 bases). The CDR3 has 12 residues. V was clipped by 10 bases and J by 4 bases, with 13 bases between them. The germline CDR1 and CDR2 sequences are MDHEN and SYDVKM. The CDR3 DNA reads TGTGCCACCTTGGGGGGGGGCTATGGCTACACCTTC. Its protein is CATLGGGYGYTF.

The chain couples TRBV28 to TRBJ2-1; D perhaps matches TRBD2 (6 bases). The germline V gene encodes CDR1 MDHEN and CDR2 SYDVKM. This CDR3 region has 16 residues. The ends were cut back, 2 bases at V and 0 bases at J, with 11 bases in the middle. In DNA, the CDR3 is TGTGCCAGCAGTTTAGGGCTAGCGCACTCCTACAATGAGCAGTTCTTC. Protein product: CASSLGLAHSYNEQFF.

The chain is built from TRBV7-2 and TRBJ2-7, with D maybe TRBD2 (6 bases). Trimming shortened V by 5 bases and J by 2 bases, and 10 bases separated the two germline ends. The germline V gene encodes CDR1 SGHTA and CDR2 FQGNSA. The CDR3 contains 13 residues. The CDR3 is CASSPRLAYEQYF. CDR3 sequence (DNA): TGTGCCAGCAGCCCTCGACTAGCCTACGAGCAGTACTTC.

This chain connects TRBV6-1 to TRBJ2-1; TRBD2 aligns across 8 bases. The germline V gene encodes CDR1 MNHNS and CDR2 SASEGT. V was pared by 2 bases and J by 8 bases, with 11 bases of the junction left unmatched. This CDR3 spans 16 amino acids. Written as DNA, the CDR3 is TGTGCCAGCAGTGAATATTTAGCGGCAGCGGGGGATGAGCAGTTCTTC. Amino acid sequence: CASSEYLAAAGDEQFF.

J is TRBJ1-4 and V is TRBV18; D is unresolved. This CDR3 has 14 amino acids. V lost 2 bases, J lost 2 bases, and 6 bases lay in between. CDR1 and CDR2 (germline): KGHSH, LQKENI. The CDR3 DNA reads as TGTGCCAGCTCACCAGGGAGGACTAATGAAAAACTGTTTTTT. Translation: CASSPGRTNEKLFF.

J is TRBJ2-5 and V is TRBV11-2, with D tentatively TRBD2 (5 bases). The CDR3 covers 15 residues. Trimming shortened V by 5 bases and J by 0 bases, and 13 bases separated the two germline ends. From germline, CDR1 is SGHAT and CDR2 FQNNGV. The CDR3 here is CASSRGWRNQETQYF. The CDR3, as DNA: TGTGCCAGCAGCCGGGGTTGGAGAAACCAAGAGACCCAGTACTTC.

The chain links TRBV4-1 to TRBJ2-1; D might be TRBD2 (6 bases). From germline, CDR1 is MGHRA and CDR2 YSYEKL. V was shortened by 1 base and J by 8 bases, with 15 bases between the two germline ends. CDR3 length: 15 residues. The chain's CDR3 is CASSQGRRGIDEQFF. In DNA, the CDR3 is TGCGCCAGCAGCCAAGGTCGGAGGGGTATTGATGAGCAGTTCTTC.

The count of this clone is one. This chain joins TRBV6-5 and TRBJ2-2; TRBD1 matches at 7 bases. The CDR3 is made up of 16 amino acids. J was trimmed by 0 bases and V by 2 bases; bases with no gene match: 3. Per the germline V gene, CDR1 is MNHEY and CDR2 is SVGAGI. As DNA, the CDR3 is TGTGCCAGCAGTTACAAGGGACAGCCGAACACCGGGGAGCTGTTTTTT. This codes for CASSYKGQPNTGELFF.